The 24 T cell receptor beta chains in this list originate from one sample, sequenced in a study of blood T cells in healthy people across ages. Together with a sample-barcoded 5' primer, a J-beta primer mix was included in a second PCR lasting about 7 to 11 cycles. TCRdb processed the 5' RACE reads anew with MiXCR; each CDR3 protein has one entry. The data show approximately 800,000 distinct CDR3 sequences, 40% to 65% seen once. The sequencing sample was made of blood. Receptors originate from a man older than 75 in good health.

The chain has TRBV7-2 and TRBJ2-1; 7 nucleotides align to TRBD2. Germline V gene sequence: CDR1 SGHTA, CDR2 FQGNSA. The ends lost 6 bases at V and 6 bases at J; junction bases unmatched: 14. There are 16 residues in the CDR3. The CDR3, as DNA: TGTGCCAGCAGGACTAGTAGGGAGGGAGGTAGCAATGAGCAGTTCTTC. Translation gives CASRTSREGGSNEQFF.

The CDR3: CATSDWMTSGLDNEQYF. CDR3 sequence (DNA): TGTGCCACCAGTGATTGGATGACTAGCGGGTTGGACAATGAGCAGTACTTC. This sequence joins TRBV24-1 and TRBJ2-7; 10 positions match TRBD2. CDR1 and CDR2 from the germline V gene are KGHDR and SFDVKD. The V segment lost 2 bases and the J segment 7 bases; nucleotides outside the gene matches: 13. This CDR3 region has 17 residues.

The genes are TRBV12-3 or TRBV12-4 and TRBJ1-2; the match to TRBD1 covers 8 bases. V lost 6 bases, J lost 4 bases, and 10 bases stayed unmatched. CDR3 length equals 15 residues. The CDR3: CASSLGTGNIYGYTF. CDR3 coding DNA: TGTGCCAGCAGCCTCGGGACAGGCAATATCTATGGCTACACCTTC.

This clonotype was picked up many times. The V gene is TRBV20-1, the J gene TRBJ2-5, with D unclear. There are 12 residues in the CDR3. V lost 2 bases and J 6 bases, leaving 10 bases between the germline ends. Germline CDR1 is DFQATT and CDR2 is SNEGSKA (reference sequence). CDR3 region: CSARSQRQTQYF. CDR3 sequence (DNA): TGCAGTGCTAGATCACAGCGTCAGACCCAGTACTTC.

This clonotype was observed a single time. The chain is built from TRBV12-5 and TRBJ2-4, with D hard to call. Trimming cost V 1 base and J 0 bases, with 13 bases left between them. CDR3 length equals 17 residues. CDR1 and CDR2 from the germline V gene are LGHNT and FRNRAP. CDR3 in amino acids: CASGLDRSGVAKNIQYF. CDR3 in DNA: TGTGCTAGTGGTTTGGACCGGAGTGGTGTAGCCAAAAACATTCAGTACTTC.

The chain carries TRBV5-1 and TRBJ2-1; the D is unclear. Germline CDR1 SGHRS, CDR2 YFSETQ. Trimming removed 7 bases at V and 0 bases at J, with 14 bases between. There are 15 residues in the CDR3. CDR3 sequence: CASSRLESSYNEQFF. CDR3 DNA sequence: TGCGCCAGCTCCAGACTGGAGAGCTCCTACAATGAGCAGTTCTTC.

This clonotype came up a few times. V usage is TRBV12-3 or TRBV12-4 and J usage is TRBJ2-7, with no clear D. V lost 3 bases and J lost 5, with 17 bases in between. CDR3 length equals 15 residues. The CDR3: CASSFRFDSRHEQYF. CDR3 sequence (DNA): TGTGCCAGCAGTTTCCGTTTCGATAGTCGACACGAGCAGTACTTC.

The chain is built from TRBV7-9 and TRBJ2-7; D unclear. V shed 1 base and J shed 7 bases, with 5 bases lying between them. CDR3 size: 11 residues. The germline CDR1 and CDR2 sequences are SEHNR and FQNEAQ (reference sequence). CDR3: CASSLDQEQYF. The DNA for the CDR3 is TGTGCCAGCAGCTTAGACCAAGAGCAGTACTTC. The variable domain in full, completed from reference TRBV7-9 and TRBJ2-7, reads DTGVSQNPRHKITKRGQNVTFRCDPISEHNRLYWYRQTLGQGPEFLTYFQNEAQLEKSRLLSDRFSAERPKGSFSTLEIQRTEQGDSAMYLCASSLDQEQYFGPGTRLTVT.

This chain links TRBV5-1 with TRBJ2-5; 9 bases are shared with TRBD2. J lost 5 bases, V lost 0 bases, and 5 bases had no gene match. Germline CDR1 reads SGHRS; CDR2 reads YFSETQ. The CDR3 consists of 15 residues. The CDR3 loop reads CASSLEGTSWETQYF. The CDR3, as DNA: TGCGCCAGCAGCTTGGAAGGGACTAGCTGGGAGACCCAGTACTTC.

J is TRBJ2-3 and V is TRBV25-1; the D is unclear. Germline V gene sequence: CDR1 MGHDK, CDR2 SYGVNS. The CDR3 contains 11 residues. V was clipped by 10 bases and J by 14 bases, with 19 bases between them. The CDR3, as DNA: TGTGCCACCCGACGGCACAGAGACGCGTATTTT. This codes for CATRRHRDAYF.

This clonotype appeared a few times. A much larger clone is a single base away; this may be a read error. The chain combines TRBV7-2 with TRBJ2-1, with D maybe TRBD2 (5 bases). The end of the DNA is better explained by TRBJ2-7, so the J call may be wrong. Germline V gene lookup returns CDR1 SGHTA and CDR2 FQGNSA. This CDR3 region has 15 residues. In DNA, the CDR3 is TGTGCCAGCAGCTTAGAGGGAGCCCCCCACAATGAGCAGTACTTC. Encoded protein: CASSLEGAPHNEQYF.

The V call is TRBV24-1, the J call TRBJ2-3, with D uncertain. V lost 1 base, J lost 4 bases, and 14 bases lay in between. Germline V gene sequence: CDR1 KGHDR, CDR2 SFDVKD. The CDR3 covers 16 residues. DNA for the CDR3: TGTGCCACCAGTGATTTCGCCTCAAATGGTGCAGATACGCAGTATTTT. Protein product: CATSDFASNGADTQYF.

The chain employs TRBV20-1 and TRBJ2-3; 12 bases match TRBD2. Germline V CDR1 and CDR2: DFQATT, SNEGSKA (reference sequence). Unmatched junction bases numbered 13, after V lost 0 bases and J lost 9 bases. This CDR3 is built from 17 residues. CDR3 sequence (DNA): TGCAGTGCTAGAGACCCCCGGACTAGCGGGACCTATGGAACGCAGTATTTT. Translation: CSARDPRTSGTYGTQYF.

This clonotype was seen a few times. V gene TRBV12-3 or TRBV12-4 combines with J gene TRBJ2-1; D gene unclear. Trimming took off 6 bases at V and 9 bases at J, with 15 bases between the two ends. The CDR3 length is 13 residues. The CDR3 here is CASSLVGGSEQFF. CDR3 bases: TGTGCCAGCAGCCTGGTTGGCGGCAGTGAGCAGTTCTTC.

This sequence joins TRBV28 and TRBJ2-5, with TRBD1 matching over 8 bases. This CDR3 contains 15 residues. Trimming removed 7 bases from V and 5 bases from J; junction bases left unmatched: 12. The germline V gene has CDR1 MDHEN and CDR2 SYDVKM. CDR3 bases: TGTGCCAGCATCCCTGGCAGGGGGCGCAGGGAGACCCAGTACTTC. It specifies CASIPGRGRRETQYF.

The rearrangement links TRBV27 to TRBJ1-4; TRBD1 aligns across 9 bases. The germline V gene has CDR1 MNHEY and CDR2 SMNVEV (reference sequence). The V segment lost 1 base and the J segment 8 bases; nucleotides outside the gene matches: 5. The CDR3 covers 15 residues. The chain's CDR3 is CASSLYRGPREKLFF. CDR3 nucleotides: TGTGCCAGCAGTTTATACAGGGGGCCTAGGGAAAAACTGTTTTTT. Using reference TRBV27 and TRBJ1-4 for the parts outside the CDR3, the full variable domain is EAQVTQNPRYLITVTGKKLTVTCSQNMNHEYMSWYRQDPGLGLRQIYYSMNVEVTDKGDVPEGYKVSRKEKRNFPLILESPSPNQTSLYFCASSLYRGPREKLFFGSGTQLSVL.

The chain recombines TRBV3-1 with TRBJ2-1; D not resolved. Between the trimmed V and J ends, which lost 0 bases and 10 bases, there was a span of 7 bases. This CDR3 contains 12 residues. Germline lookup yields CDR1 LGHDT and CDR2 YNNKEL (reference sequence). The CDR3 nucleotides read TGTGCCAGCAGCCAAGATCGGCAAGAGCAGTTCTTC. Encoded protein: CASSQDRQEQFF.

The rearrangement uses TRBV25-1 and TRBJ2-3; D possibly corresponds to TRBD1 (6 bases). The V gene's germline CDR1 is MGHDK and CDR2 SYGVNS. The CDR3 is 12 residues long. The ends were cut back, 8 bases at V and 2 bases at J, with 8 bases in the middle. The CDR3: CASGTFTDTQYF. CDR3 bases: TGTGCCAGCGGGACATTCACAGATACGCAGTATTTT.

This rearrangement joins TRBV5-1 to TRBJ2-3; 13 positions match TRBD2. The ends lost 4 bases at V and 6 bases at J; junction bases unmatched: 8. The CDR3 is 16 residues long. Germline-derived CDR1 and CDR2 are SGHRS and YFSETQ. In nucleotides, the CDR3 is TGCGCCAGCAGCCCTGGACTAGCGGGAGCGGGGGATACGCAGTATTTT. Protein sequence: CASSPGLAGAGDTQYF.

The chain is built from TRBV9 and TRBJ1-2; 7 positions match TRBD1. CDR1 SGDLS and CDR2 YYNGEE come from the germline V gene. With 2 bases clipped from V and 4 bases from J, the junction kept 8 bases outside the gene matches. CDR3 length: 15 amino acids. The CDR3 here is CASSVTSGQSYGYTF. CDR3 in DNA: TGTGCCAGCAGCGTCACGTCGGGACAGAGCTATGGCTACACCTTC.

This clonotype was picked up a small number of times. The V gene is TRBV20-1, the J gene TRBJ1-5, with D possibly matching TRBD1 (6 bases). CDR1 and CDR2 (germline): DFQATT, SNEGSKA (reference sequence). The V end was cut by 2 bases, the J end by 0 bases, with 14 bases between. The CDR3 consists of 16 residues. The DNA of the CDR3 is TGCAGTGCTAGAACAGGGACGGGCTATAGCAATCAGCCCCAGCATTTT. Amino acid sequence: CSARTGTGYSNQPQHF.

The chain couples TRBV6-6 to TRBJ2-1, with 9 bases matching TRBD2. CDR3 length: 17 residues. The J segment lost 4 bases and the V segment lost 5 bases, leaving 12 bases of the junction unmatched. Germline CDR1 is MNHNY and CDR2 is SVGAGI (reference sequence). CDR3: CASSPTSGLAGYNEQFF. CDR3 coding DNA: TGTGCCAGCAGTCCCACATCCGGGCTAGCGGGATACAATGAGCAGTTCTTC.

The CDR3 coding sequence is TGTGCCAGCAGTGACAGGGGTAGAGCTAACTATGGCTACACCTTC. It yields the protein CASSDRGRANYGYTF. J is TRBJ1-2 and V is TRBV2; D possibly corresponds to TRBD1 (6 bases). There are 15 residues in the CDR3. In germline, CDR1 is SNHLY, CDR2 FYNNEI. The ends were cut back, 3 bases at V and 0 bases at J, with 11 bases in the middle.

The J gene is TRBJ2-1, the V gene TRBV7-9; D is ambiguous. This CDR3 region has 15 residues. Deletions cut 1 base from V and 13 bases from J, with 20 bases between. Germline V CDR1 and CDR2: SEHNR, FQNEAQ (reference sequence). The chain's CDR3 is CASSLGRALRETQFF. The CDR3 DNA reads as TGTGCCAGCAGCTTAGGAAGGGCCTTACGAGAGACCCAGTTCTTC.